In its sample, the clone carrying this T cell receptor (beta chain) was seen a few times. The antigen is not known. The CDR3 is 11 residues long. The V gene end was trimmed by 4 bases and the J gene end by 11 bases; junction bases not matched to a gene: 2. Germline-derived CDR1 and CDR2 are LGHNA and YSLEER. Each CDR3 protein is one row after TCRdb ran MiXCR on the RT-PCR reads. This sample yields a few hundred thousand distinct CDR3 sequences, of which around 13% are seen a single time; over 8.5% belongs to the top ten. This entry belongs to a study of response to subunit inactivated influenza vaccine. Points from the study as a whole: It was the authors' suggestion that each seasonal influenza vaccination recruits few new T cells.

The sequencing here drew on PBMCs from blood, taken approximately 13 days after vaccination. The clonotype comes from a man aged 45 to 65 who received an inactivated influenza vaccine. The chain couples TRBV4-3 to TRBJ2-4, with 7 bases lining up with TRBD1. This CDR3 is CASSLGQVQYF. For the CDR3, the DNA is TGCGCCAGCAGCCTTGGACAGGTTCAGTACTTC.